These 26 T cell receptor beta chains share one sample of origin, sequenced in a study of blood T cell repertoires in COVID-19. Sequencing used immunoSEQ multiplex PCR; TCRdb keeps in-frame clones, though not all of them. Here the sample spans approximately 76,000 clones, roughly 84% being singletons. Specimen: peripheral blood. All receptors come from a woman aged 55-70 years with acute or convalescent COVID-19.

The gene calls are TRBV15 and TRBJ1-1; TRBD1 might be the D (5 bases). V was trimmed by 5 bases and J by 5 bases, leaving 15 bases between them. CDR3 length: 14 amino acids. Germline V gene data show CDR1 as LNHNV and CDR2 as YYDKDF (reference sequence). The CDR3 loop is CATSPARGWTEAFF. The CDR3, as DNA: TGTGCCACCAGCCCTGCACGGGGGTGGACTGAAGCTTTCTTT.

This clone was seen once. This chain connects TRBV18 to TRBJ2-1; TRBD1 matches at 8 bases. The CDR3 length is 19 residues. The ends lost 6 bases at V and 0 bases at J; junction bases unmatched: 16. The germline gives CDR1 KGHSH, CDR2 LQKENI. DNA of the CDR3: TGTGCCAGCTCCCCAAGACCACCTCAGGGGGCTACCTCCTACAATGAGCAGTTCTTC. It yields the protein CASSPRPPQGATSYNEQFF.

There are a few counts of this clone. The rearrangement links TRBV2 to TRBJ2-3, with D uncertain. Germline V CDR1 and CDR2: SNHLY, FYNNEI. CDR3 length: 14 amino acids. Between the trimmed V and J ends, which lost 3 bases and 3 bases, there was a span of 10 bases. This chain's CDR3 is CASSDPSTTDTQYF. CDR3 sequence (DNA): TGTGCCAGCAGTGACCCAAGCACGACAGATACGCAGTATTTT.

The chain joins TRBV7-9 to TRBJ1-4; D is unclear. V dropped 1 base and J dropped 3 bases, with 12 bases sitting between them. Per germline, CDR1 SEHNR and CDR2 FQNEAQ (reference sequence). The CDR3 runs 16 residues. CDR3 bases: TGTGCCAGCAGCTTAGGAGGGAGTAGGGCTAATGAAAAACTGTTTTTT. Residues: CASSLGGSRANEKLFF.

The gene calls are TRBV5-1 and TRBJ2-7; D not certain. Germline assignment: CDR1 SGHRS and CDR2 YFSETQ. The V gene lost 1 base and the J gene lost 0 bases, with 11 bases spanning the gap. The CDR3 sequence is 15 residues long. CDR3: CASSLFSHSSYEQYF. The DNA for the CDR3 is TGCGCCAGCAGCTTGTTTAGCCATAGCTCCTACGAGCAGTACTTC. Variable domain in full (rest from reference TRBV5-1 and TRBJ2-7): KAGVTQTPRYLIKTRGQQVTLSCSPISGHRSVSWYQQTPGQGLQFLFEYFSETQRNKGNFPGRFSGRQFSNSRSEMNVSTLELGDSALYLCASSLFSHSSYEQYFGPGTRLTVT.

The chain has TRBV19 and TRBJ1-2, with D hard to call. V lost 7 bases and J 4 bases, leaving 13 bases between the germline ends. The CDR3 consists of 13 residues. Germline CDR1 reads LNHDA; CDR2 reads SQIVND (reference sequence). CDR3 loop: CASMVQEGYGYTF. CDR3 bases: TGTGCCAGTATGGTTCAGGAGGGCTATGGCTACACCTTC.

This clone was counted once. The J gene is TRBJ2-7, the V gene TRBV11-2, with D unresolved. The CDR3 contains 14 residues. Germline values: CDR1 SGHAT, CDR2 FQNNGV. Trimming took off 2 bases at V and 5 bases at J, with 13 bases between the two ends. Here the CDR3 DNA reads TGTGCCAGCAGCTTAACCCCCCGAAGAGACGAGCAGTACTTC. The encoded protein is CASSLTPRRDEQYF.

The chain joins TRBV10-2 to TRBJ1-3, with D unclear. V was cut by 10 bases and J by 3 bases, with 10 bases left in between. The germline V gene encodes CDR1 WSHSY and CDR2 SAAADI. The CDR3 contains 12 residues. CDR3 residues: CATSQDGNTIYF. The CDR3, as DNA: TGCGCCACTTCCCAGGATGGAAACACCATATATTTT.

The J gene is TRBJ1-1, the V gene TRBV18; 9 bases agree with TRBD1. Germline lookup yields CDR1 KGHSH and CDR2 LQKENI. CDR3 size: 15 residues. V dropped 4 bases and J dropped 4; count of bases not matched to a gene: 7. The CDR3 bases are TGTGCCAGCTCACGTCAGGACAGGGGCGGCACTGAAGCTTTCTTT. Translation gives CASSRQDRGGTEAFF.

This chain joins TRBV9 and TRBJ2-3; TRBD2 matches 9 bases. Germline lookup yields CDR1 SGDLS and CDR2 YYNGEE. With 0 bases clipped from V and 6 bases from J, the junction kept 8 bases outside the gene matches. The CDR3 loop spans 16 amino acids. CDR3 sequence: CASSVALAGQWDTQYF. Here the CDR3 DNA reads TGTGCCAGCAGCGTAGCTCTAGCGGGGCAATGGGATACGCAGTATTTT.

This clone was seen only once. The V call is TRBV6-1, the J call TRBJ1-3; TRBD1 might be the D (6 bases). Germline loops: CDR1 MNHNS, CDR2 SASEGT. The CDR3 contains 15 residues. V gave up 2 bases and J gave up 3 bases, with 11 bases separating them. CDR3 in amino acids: CASSEQGSLGNTIYF. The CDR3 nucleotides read TGTGCCAGCAGTGAACAGGGGAGCCTTGGAAACACCATATATTTT.

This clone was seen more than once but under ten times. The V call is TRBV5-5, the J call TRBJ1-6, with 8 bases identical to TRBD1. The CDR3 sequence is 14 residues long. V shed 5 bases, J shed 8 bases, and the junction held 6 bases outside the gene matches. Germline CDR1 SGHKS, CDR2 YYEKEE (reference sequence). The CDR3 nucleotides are TGTGCCAGCAGTCTGACAGGGGTTGATTCACCCCTCCACTTT. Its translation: CASSLTGVDSPLHF. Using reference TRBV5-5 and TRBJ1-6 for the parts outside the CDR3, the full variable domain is DAGVTQSPTHLIKTRGQQVTLRCSPISGHKSVSWYQQVLGQGPQFIFQYYEKEERGRGNFPDRFSARQFPNYSSELNVNALLLGDSALYLCASSLTGVDSPLHFGNGTRLTVT.

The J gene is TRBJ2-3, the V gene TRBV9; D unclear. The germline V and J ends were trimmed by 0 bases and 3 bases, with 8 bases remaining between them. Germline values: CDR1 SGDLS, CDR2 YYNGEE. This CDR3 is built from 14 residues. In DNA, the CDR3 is TGTGCCAGCAGCGTAGATCACGGTACAGATACGCAGTATTTT. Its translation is CASSVDHGTDTQYF. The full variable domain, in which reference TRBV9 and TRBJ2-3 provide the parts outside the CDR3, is DSGVTQTPKHLITATGQRVTLRCSPRSGDLSVYWYQQSLDQGLQFLIQYYNGEERAKGNILERFSAQQFPDLHSELNLSSLELGDSALYFCASSVDHGTDTQYFGPGTRLTVL.

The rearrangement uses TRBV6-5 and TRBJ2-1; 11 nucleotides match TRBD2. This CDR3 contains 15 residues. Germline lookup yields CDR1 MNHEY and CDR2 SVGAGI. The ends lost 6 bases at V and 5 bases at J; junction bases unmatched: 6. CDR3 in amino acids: CASRLLAGVNNEQFF. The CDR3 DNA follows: TGTGCCAGCAGGTTACTAGCGGGGGTCAACAATGAGCAGTTCTTC.

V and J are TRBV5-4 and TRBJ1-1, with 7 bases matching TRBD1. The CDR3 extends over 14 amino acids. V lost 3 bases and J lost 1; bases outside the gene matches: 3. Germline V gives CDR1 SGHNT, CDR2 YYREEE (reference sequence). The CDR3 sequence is CASSWDRTNTEAFF. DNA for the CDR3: TGTGCCAGCAGCTGGGACAGAACGAACACTGAAGCTTTCTTT. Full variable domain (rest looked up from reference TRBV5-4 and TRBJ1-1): ETGVTQSPTHLIKTRGQQVTLRCSSQSGHNTVSWYQQALGQGPQFIFQYYREEENGRGNFPPRFSGLQFPNYSSELNVNALELDDSALYLCASSWDRTNTEAFFGQGTRLTVV.

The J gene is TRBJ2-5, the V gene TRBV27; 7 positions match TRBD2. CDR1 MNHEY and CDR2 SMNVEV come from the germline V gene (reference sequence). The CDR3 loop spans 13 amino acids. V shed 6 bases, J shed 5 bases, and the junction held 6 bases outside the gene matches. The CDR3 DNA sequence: TGTGCCAGCAGCCTCGTGGGGGGGGAGACCCAGTACTTC. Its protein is CASSLVGGETQYF.

The CDR3 loop reads CASSQEGYQGTGAFF. The CDR3, as DNA: TGTGCCAGCAGCCAAGAGGGTTATCAGGGGACCGGAGCTTTCTTT. The chain recombines TRBV3-1 (or the pseudogene TRBV3-2) with TRBJ1-1; a possible D gene is TRBD1 (6 bases). V dropped 0 bases and J dropped 10 bases, with 18 bases sitting between them. This CDR3 spans 15 amino acids. Per the germline V gene, CDR1 is LGHDT and CDR2 is YNNKEL (reference sequence).

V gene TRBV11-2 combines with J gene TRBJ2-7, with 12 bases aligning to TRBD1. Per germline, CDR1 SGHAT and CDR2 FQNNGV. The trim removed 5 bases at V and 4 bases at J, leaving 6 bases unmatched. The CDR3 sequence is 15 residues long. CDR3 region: CASSRGTGGAYEQYF. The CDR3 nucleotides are TGTGCCAGCAGCCGTGGGACAGGGGGCGCATACGAGCAGTACTTC.

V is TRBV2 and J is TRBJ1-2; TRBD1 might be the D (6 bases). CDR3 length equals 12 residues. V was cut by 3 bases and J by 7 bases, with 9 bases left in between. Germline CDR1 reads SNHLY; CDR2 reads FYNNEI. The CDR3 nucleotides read TGTGCCAGCAGTGAGGGGGCGGTTGGCTACACCTTC. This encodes CASSEGAVGYTF. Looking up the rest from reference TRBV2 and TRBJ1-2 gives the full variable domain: EPEVTQTPSHQVTQMGQEVILRCVPISNHLYFYWYRQILGQKVEFLVSFYNNEISEKSEIFDDQFSVERPDGSNFTLKIRSTKLEDSAMYFCASSEGAVGYTFGSGTRLTVV.

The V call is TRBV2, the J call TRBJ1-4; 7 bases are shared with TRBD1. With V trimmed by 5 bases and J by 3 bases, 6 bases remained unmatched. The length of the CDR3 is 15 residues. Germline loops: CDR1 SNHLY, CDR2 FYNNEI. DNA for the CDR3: TGTGCCAGCAGTCGGCAGGGGGGTGCTAATGAAAAACTGTTTTTT. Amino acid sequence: CASSRQGGANEKLFF.

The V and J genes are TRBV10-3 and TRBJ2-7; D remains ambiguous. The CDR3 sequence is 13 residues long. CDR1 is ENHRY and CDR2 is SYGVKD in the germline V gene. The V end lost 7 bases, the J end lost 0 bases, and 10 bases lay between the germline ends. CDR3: CAITGGSSYEQYF. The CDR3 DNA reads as TGTGCCATCACCGGCGGAAGCTCCTACGAGCAGTACTTC.

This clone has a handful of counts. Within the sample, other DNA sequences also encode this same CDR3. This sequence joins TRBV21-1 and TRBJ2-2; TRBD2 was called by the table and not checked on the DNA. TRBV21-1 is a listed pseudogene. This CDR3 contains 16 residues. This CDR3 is CASSKVGRANTGELFF. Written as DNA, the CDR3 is TGTGCCAGCAGCAAAGTCGGGCGGGCGAACACCGGGGAGCTGTTTTTT.

CDR3 region: CASSQRGITDTEAFF. The CDR3 DNA follows: TGCGCCAGCAGCCAGAGGGGGATTACTGACACTGAAGCTTTCTTT. The chain links TRBV5-1 to TRBJ1-1; possibly TRBD1 for D (6 bases). The CDR3 spans 15 residues. V was pared by 4 bases and J by 3 bases, with 16 bases between. Germline values: CDR1 SGHRS, CDR2 YFSETQ.

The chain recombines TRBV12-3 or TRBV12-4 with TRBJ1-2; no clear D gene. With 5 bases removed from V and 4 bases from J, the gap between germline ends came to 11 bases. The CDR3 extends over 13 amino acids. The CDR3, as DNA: TGTGCCAGCAGTGTTGGGAGGGCCTATGGCTACACCTTC. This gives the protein CASSVGRAYGYTF.

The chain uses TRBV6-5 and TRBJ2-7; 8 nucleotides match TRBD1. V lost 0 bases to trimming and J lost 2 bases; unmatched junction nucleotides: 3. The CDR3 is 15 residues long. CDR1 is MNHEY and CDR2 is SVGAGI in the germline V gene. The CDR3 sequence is CASSYSETGAYEQYF. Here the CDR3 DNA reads TGTGCCAGCAGTTACTCCGAGACAGGGGCCTACGAGCAGTACTTC.

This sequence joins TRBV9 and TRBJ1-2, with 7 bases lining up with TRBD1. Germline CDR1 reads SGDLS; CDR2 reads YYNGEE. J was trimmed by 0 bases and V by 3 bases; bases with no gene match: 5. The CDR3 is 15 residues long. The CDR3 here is CASSGITGANYGYTF. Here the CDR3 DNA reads TGTGCCAGCAGCGGAATTACAGGGGCTAACTATGGCTACACCTTC.